The present entry profiles one T cell receptor (beta chain) with its context. V was clipped by 5 bases and J by 2 bases, with 16 bases between them. Germline V gene lookup returns CDR1 SGHTA and CDR2 FQGTGA. The CDR3 is made up of 16 amino acids. Sequenced by immunoSEQ multiplex PCR; TCRdb stores in-frame clones only, minus some. The sample shows about 280,000 clones, approximately 86% of them seen only once. The data originate from a study of blood T cell repertoires in COVID-19. Whole-study context: The samples span acute and convalescent COVID-19 from the United States, Italy and Spain.

The sequenced material came from PBMCs or T cells enriched from blood (not recorded which). This clonotype was obtained from a woman aged 25 to 39 who had recovered from COVID-19. The chain couples TRBV7-3 to TRBJ1-3, with a possible D match to TRBD1 (5 bases). The CDR3 coding sequence is TGTGCCAGCAGCCTCCAGGGACTCGGTCCTGGAAACACCATATATTTT. The encoded protein is CASSLQGLGPGNTIYF.